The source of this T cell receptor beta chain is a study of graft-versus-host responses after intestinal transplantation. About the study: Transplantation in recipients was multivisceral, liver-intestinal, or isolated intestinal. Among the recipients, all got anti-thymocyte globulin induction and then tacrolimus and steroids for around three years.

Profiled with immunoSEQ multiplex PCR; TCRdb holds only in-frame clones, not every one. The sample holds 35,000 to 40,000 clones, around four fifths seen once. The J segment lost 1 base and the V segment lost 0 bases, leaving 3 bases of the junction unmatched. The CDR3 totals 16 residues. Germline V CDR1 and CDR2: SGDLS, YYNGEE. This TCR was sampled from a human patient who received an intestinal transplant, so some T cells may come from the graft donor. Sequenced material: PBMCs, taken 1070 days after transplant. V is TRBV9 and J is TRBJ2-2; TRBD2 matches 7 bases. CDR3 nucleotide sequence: TGTGCCAGCAGCGTAGGGGCGGGGGAGAACACCGGGGAGCTGTTTTTT. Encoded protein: CASSVGAGENTGELFF. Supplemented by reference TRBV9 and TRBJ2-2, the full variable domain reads DSGVTQTPKHLITATGQRVTLRCSPRSGDLSVYWYQQSLDQGLQFLIQYYNGEERAKGNILERFSAQQFPDLHSELNLSSLELGDSALYFCASSVGAGENTGELFFGEGSRLTVL.